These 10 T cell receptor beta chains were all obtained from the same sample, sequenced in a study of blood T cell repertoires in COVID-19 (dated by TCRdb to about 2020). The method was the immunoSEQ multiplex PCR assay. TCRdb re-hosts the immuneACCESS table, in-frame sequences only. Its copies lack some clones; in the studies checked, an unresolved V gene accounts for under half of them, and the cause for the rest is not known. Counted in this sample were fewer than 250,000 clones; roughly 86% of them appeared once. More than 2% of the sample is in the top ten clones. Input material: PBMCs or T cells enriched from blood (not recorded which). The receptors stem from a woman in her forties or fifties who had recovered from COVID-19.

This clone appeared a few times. DNA of the CDR3: TGTGCCAGCAGCATTAGCGGCGGCTCCTACAATGAGCAGTTCTTC. This sequence encodes CASSISGGSYNEQFF. The V call is TRBV7-8, the J call TRBJ2-1; possibly TRBD2 for D (6 bases). Trimming pared 5 bases from V and 0 bases from J, leaving 11 bases between. CDR3 length equals 15 residues. Germline CDR1 is SGHVS and CDR2 is FQNEAQ.

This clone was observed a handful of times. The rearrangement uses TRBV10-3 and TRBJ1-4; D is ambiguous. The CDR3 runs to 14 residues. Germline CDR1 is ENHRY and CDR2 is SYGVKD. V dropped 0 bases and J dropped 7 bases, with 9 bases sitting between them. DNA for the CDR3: TGTGCCATCAGTGAGTCAGCACAGATTGAAAAACTGTTTTTT. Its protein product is CAISESAQIEKLFF.

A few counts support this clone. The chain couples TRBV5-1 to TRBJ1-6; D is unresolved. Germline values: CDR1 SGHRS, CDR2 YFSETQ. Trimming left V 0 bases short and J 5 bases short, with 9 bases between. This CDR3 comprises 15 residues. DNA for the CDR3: TGCGCCAGCAGCTTGGCGCAGGCCGATAATTCACCCCTCCACTTT. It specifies CASSLAQADNSPLHF. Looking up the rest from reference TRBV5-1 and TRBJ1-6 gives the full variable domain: KAGVTQTPRYLIKTRGQQVTLSCSPISGHRSVSWYQQTPGQGLQFLFEYFSETQRNKGNFPGRFSGRQFSNSRSEMNVSTLELGDSALYLCASSLAQADNSPLHFGNGTRLTVT.

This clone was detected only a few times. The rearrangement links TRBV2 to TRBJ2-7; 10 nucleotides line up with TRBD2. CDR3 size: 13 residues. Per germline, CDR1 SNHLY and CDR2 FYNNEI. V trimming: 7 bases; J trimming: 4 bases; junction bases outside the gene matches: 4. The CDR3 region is CASTQAGGYEQYF. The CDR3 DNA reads TGTGCCAGCACCCAAGCGGGGGGGTACGAGCAGTACTTC.

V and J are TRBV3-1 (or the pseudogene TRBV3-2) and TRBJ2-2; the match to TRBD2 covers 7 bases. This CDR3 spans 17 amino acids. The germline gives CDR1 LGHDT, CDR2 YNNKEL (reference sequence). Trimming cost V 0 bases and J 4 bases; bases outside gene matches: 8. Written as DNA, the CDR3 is TGTGCCAGCAGCCAAGATCGGGAGGCCCCTTTCACCGGGGAGCTGTTTTTT. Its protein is CASSQDREAPFTGELFF.

The CDR3, as DNA: TGTGCCAGCAGTAGACTCCTGAACACTGAAGCTTTCTTT. Translating gives CASSRLLNTEAFF. This rearrangement joins TRBV12-3 or TRBV12-4 to TRBJ1-1, with D unclear. The V end lost 5 bases, the J end lost 0 bases, and 7 bases lay between the germline ends. The CDR3 contains 13 residues.

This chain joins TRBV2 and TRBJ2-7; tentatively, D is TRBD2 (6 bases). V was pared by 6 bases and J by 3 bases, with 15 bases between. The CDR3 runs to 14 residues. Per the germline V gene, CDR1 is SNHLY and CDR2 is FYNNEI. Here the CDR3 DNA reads TGTGCCAGCAGCGCTCATGGGGGGTTCTACGAGCAGTACTTC. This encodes CASSAHGGFYEQYF.

The CDR3 bases are TGTGCCACCGGGGAGCTAGATGAGCAGTTCTTC. This gives the protein CATGELDEQFF. V usage is TRBV24-1 and J usage is TRBJ2-1; maybe TRBD2 (5 bases). The CDR3 length is 11 residues. Trimming removed 9 bases at V and 8 bases at J, with 10 bases between. Germline V gene sequence: CDR1 KGHDR, CDR2 SFDVKD.

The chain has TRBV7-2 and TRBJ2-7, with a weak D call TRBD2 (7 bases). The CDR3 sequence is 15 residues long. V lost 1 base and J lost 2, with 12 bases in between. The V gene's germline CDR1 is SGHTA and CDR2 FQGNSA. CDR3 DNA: TGTGCCAGCAGCTTAGGGGGGGCGGGGGCCTACGAGCAGTACTTC. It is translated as CASSLGGAGAYEQYF.

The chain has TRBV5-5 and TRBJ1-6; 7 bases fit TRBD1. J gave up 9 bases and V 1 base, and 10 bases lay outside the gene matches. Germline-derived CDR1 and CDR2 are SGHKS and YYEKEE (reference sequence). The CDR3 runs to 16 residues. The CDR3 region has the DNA TGTGCCAGCAGCTTGACCGGGGGACAGATACTTTCACCCCTCCACTTT. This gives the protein CASSLTGGQILSPLHF.